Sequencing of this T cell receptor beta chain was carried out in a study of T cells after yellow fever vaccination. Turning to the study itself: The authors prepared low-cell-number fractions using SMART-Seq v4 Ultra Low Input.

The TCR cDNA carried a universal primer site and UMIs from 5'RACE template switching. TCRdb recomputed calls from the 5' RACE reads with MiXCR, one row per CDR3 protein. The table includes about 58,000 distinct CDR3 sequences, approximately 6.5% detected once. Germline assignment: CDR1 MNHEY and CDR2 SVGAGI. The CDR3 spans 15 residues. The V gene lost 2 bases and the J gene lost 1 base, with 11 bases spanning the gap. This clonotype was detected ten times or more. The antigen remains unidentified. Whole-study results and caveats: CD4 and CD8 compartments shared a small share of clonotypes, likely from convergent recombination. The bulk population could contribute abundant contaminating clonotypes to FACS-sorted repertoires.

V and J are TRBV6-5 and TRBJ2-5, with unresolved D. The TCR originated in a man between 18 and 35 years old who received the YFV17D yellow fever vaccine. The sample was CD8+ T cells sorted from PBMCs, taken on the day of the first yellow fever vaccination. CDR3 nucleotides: TGTGCCAGCAGTTACGTGGCAGCGCCCCAAGAGACCCAGTACTTC. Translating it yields CASSYVAAPQETQYF.